These 21 T cell receptor beta chains originate from one sample sequenced in a study of cytomegalovirus exposure and HLA in healthy donors. 60 Vbeta and 13 Jbeta primers were used in PCR. Using immunoSEQ multiplex PCR, the repertoire was profiled, and TCRdb retains in-frame clones only, with some absent. There are fewer than 140,000 clones in the sample; over 60% occur only once, and 5% to 7% lies in the top ten. Sequences were obtained from PBMCs. All receptors derive from a woman aged 45-60 years in good health and CMV-seropositive.

The chain uses TRBV7-3 and TRBJ2-3; TRBD2 matches 8 bases. The trim removed 6 bases at V and 1 base at J, leaving 12 bases unmatched. Per the germline V gene, CDR1 is SGHTA and CDR2 is FQGTGA. This CDR3 contains 17 residues. The DNA of the CDR3 is TGTGCCAGCAGTCCACAGCGGGGGTTACTCCGCACAGATACGCAGTATTTT. It specifies CASSPQRGLLRTDTQYF.

The chain carries TRBV7-3 and TRBJ2-2; TRBD2 aligns across 11 bases. Germline values: CDR1 SGHTA, CDR2 FQGTGA. V was pared by 2 bases and J by 4 bases, with 6 bases of the junction left unmatched. The CDR3 covers 17 residues. CDR3 coding DNA: TGTGCCAGCAGCTTAGGCCCCCTAGCGGGGGGCACCGGGGAGCTGTTTTTT. Its protein is CASSLGPLAGGTGELFF.

The J gene is TRBJ2-4, the V gene TRBV6-1; 12 bases match TRBD1. This CDR3 has 17 residues. CDR1 and CDR2 from the germline V gene are MNHNS and SASEGT. Losses at the gene ends were 4 bases for V and 6 bases for J; bases not matched to a gene: 10. For the CDR3, the DNA is TGTGCCAGCAGTGGGTCGGGACAGGGGGCGCCGGGAAACATTCAGTACTTC. This translates into CASSGSGQGAPGNIQYF.

The J gene is TRBJ1-5, the V gene TRBV11-2; possible D gene TRBD1, 5 bases. CDR3 size: 15 residues. Germline CDR1 reads SGHAT; CDR2 reads FQNNGV. V was clipped by 2 bases and J by 5 bases, with 13 bases between them. CDR3 protein: CASSLNSGTHQPQHF. For the CDR3, the DNA is TGTGCCAGCAGCTTAAACTCAGGGACTCATCAGCCCCAGCATTTT.

The rearrangement links TRBV5-1 to TRBJ2-5, with D perhaps TRBD2 (6 bases). There are 15 residues in the CDR3. Trimming removed 3 bases at V and 2 bases at J, with 14 bases between. The germline V gene has CDR1 SGHRS and CDR2 YFSETQ. The CDR3 bases are TGCGCCAGCAGCTCCGTTGGGGCGGGGCAAGAGACCCAGTACTTC. Residues: CASSSVGAGQETQYF.

This clone was seen only a few times. In DNA, the CDR3 is TGTGCCAGCAGCTTGGTTGCAGGGATCCCCGGGGAGCTGTTTTTT. Translating it yields CASSLVAGIPGELFF. The chain carries TRBV5-8 and TRBJ2-2; TRBD1 is a possible D gene (5 bases). V was trimmed by 0 bases and J by 6 bases, leaving 12 bases between them. This CDR3 is 15 amino acids long. Per germline, CDR1 SGHTS and CDR2 YDEGEE.

The rearrangement uses TRBV7-6 and TRBJ2-1, with 7 bases that match TRBD2. J gave up 7 bases and V 1 base, and 7 bases lay outside the gene matches. This CDR3 comprises 15 residues. The germline gives CDR1 SGHVS, CDR2 FNYEAQ. This chain's CDR3 is CASSLGAGSRNEQFF. CDR3 nucleotide sequence: TGTGCCAGCAGCTTAGGAGCGGGGTCTAGGAATGAGCAGTTCTTC. The whole variable domain, filled in from reference TRBV7-6 and TRBJ2-1, reads GAGVSQSPRYKVTKRGQDVALRCDPISGHVSLYWYRQALGQGPEFLTYFNYEAQQDKSGLPNDRFSAERPEGSISTLTIQRTEQRDSAMYRCASSLGAGSRNEQFFGPGTRLTVL.

This chain links TRBV10-3 with TRBJ2-1, with 12 bases fitting TRBD2. V lost 6 bases, J lost 1 base, and 4 bases stayed unmatched. Germline V gene lookup returns CDR1 ENHRY and CDR2 SYGVKD. There are 16 residues in the CDR3. CDR3 protein: CAISTLAGGSYNEQFF. In DNA, the CDR3 is TGTGCCATCAGCACACTAGCGGGGGGTTCCTACAATGAGCAGTTCTTC.

This rearrangement joins TRBV9 to TRBJ2-2, with TRBD2 identical over 7 bases. This CDR3 region has 15 residues. CDR1 and CDR2 from the germline V gene are SGDLS and YYNGEE. V shed 1 base and J 3 bases; nucleotides not matched to a gene: 3. The CDR3 DNA is TGTGCCAGCAGCGTACGGGGGGATTACACCGGGGAGCTGTTTTTT. Translated: CASSVRGDYTGELFF.

This clone was recorded only once. V is TRBV27 and J is TRBJ2-5; D possibly corresponds to TRBD2 (7 bases). The germline V gene encodes CDR1 MNHEY and CDR2 SMNVEV (reference sequence). Trimming took off 4 bases at V and 2 bases at J, with 14 bases between the two ends. The CDR3 has 15 residues. DNA of the CDR3: TGTGCCAGCAGTTCTTACGGGGGGCCTCAAGAGACCCAGTACTTC. It translates to CASSSYGGPQETQYF.

V and J are TRBV27 and TRBJ1-1, with D unclear. The germline CDR1 and CDR2 sequences are MNHEY and SMNVEV (reference sequence). V lost 6 bases to trimming and J lost 1 base, with 9 bases between them. The CDR3 has 13 residues. The DNA for the CDR3 is TGTGCCAGCAGAGCCTGGGCGAACACTGAAGCTTTCTTT. Translation gives CASRAWANTEAFF.

The chain links TRBV9 to TRBJ2-3; 8 positions match TRBD1. CDR3 length equals 15 residues. CDR1 is SGDLS and CDR2 is YYNGEE in the germline V gene. Trimming removed 3 bases from V and 4 bases from J; junction bases left unmatched: 7. CDR3 protein: CASSDGQGGADTQYF. In DNA, the CDR3 is TGTGCCAGCAGCGACGGACAGGGTGGAGCAGATACGCAGTATTTT.

V usage is TRBV11-2 and J usage is TRBJ1-1, with D hard to call. V lost 6 bases and J lost 3, with 14 bases in between. Germline lookup yields CDR1 SGHAT and CDR2 FQNNGV. The CDR3 length is 14 residues. The CDR3 DNA sequence: TGTGCCAGCAGTACCTTAGGAGGCGACACTGAAGCTTTCTTT. Encoded protein: CASSTLGGDTEAFF.

The chain links TRBV7-2 to TRBJ2-2; 7 bases agree with TRBD1. CDR1 and CDR2 from the germline V gene are SGHTA and FQGNSA. Germline trimming cut 4 bases from V and 5 bases from J; bases unmatched to any gene: 7. The CDR3 extends over 15 amino acids. As DNA, the CDR3 is TGTGCCAGCAGCTACACCGGGACAGCAACCGGGGAGCTGTTTTTT. It is translated as CASSYTGTATGELFF. Supplemented by reference TRBV7-2 and TRBJ2-2, the full variable domain reads GAGVSQSPSNKVTEKGKDVELRCDPISGHTALYWYRQSLGQGLEFLIYFQGNSAPDKSGLPSDRFSAERTGGSVSTLTIQRTQQEDSAVYLCASSYTGTATGELFFGEGSRLTVL.

On this clone: The junction does not match germline at one end; this may be a read error. The gene calls are TRBV9 and TRBJ2-7; no clear D gene. CDR3 length: 14 amino acids. Germline CDR1 reads SGDLS; CDR2 reads YYNGEE. The CDR3 sequence is CASSVGTLAYGQYF. CDR3 nucleotide sequence: TGTGCCAGCAGCGTAGGCACGCTCGCCTACGGGCAGTACTTC.

This clone was counted a few times. The rearrangement uses TRBV7-9 and TRBJ2-4, with D perhaps matching TRBD2 (6 bases). V gave up 5 bases and J gave up 8 bases, with 19 bases separating them. Germline-derived CDR1 and CDR2 are SEHNR and FQNEAQ (reference sequence). The CDR3 extends over 15 amino acids. CDR3: CASSIPAGRFYIQYF. The CDR3 nucleotides are TGTGCCAGCAGCATCCCCGCAGGGAGGTTCTACATTCAGTACTTC. Looking up the rest from reference TRBV7-9 and TRBJ2-4 gives the full variable domain: DTGVSQNPRHKITKRGQNVTFRCDPISEHNRLYWYRQTLGQGPEFLTYFQNEAQLEKSRLLSDRFSAERPKGSFSTLEIQRTEQGDSAMYLCASSIPAGRFYIQYFGAGTRLSVL.

The sample holds a few counts of this clone. The gene calls are TRBV5-6 and TRBJ1-6; TRBD1 matches at 7 bases. CDR3 size: 14 residues. V gave up 7 bases and J gave up 7 bases; unmatched junction bases: 8. Germline CDR1 is SGHDT and CDR2 is YYEEEE. The CDR3 protein is CASVRQGGNSPLHF. The CDR3 DNA reads as TGTGCCAGCGTGAGACAGGGTGGGAATTCACCCCTCCACTTT.

This clone has just one count. V is TRBV7-9 and J is TRBJ2-5; TRBD2 is a possible D gene (6 bases). Per germline, CDR1 SEHNR and CDR2 FQNEAQ (reference sequence). Trimming took 1 base from V and 5 from J, leaving 20 bases between them. The length of the CDR3 is 17 residues. The CDR3 loop reads CASSLVEGKGLVETQYF. The DNA of the CDR3 is TGTGCCAGCAGCTTAGTGGAGGGAAAGGGCTTAGTCGAGACCCAGTACTTC.

Only a few counts were recorded for this clone. One end of the junction is discordant with germline, which a read error may explain. V is TRBV19 and J is TRBJ1-5; D is unclear. This CDR3 has 14 residues. CDR1 and CDR2 (germline): LNHDA, SQIVND (reference sequence). Written as DNA, the CDR3 is TGTGCCAGTAGTATCGGCGGTAGCAATCAGCCCCAGCGATTT. This codes for CASSIGGSNQPQRF.

The rearrangement links TRBV5-1 to TRBJ2-1; TRBD1 agrees at 8 bases. The CDR3 totals 15 residues. The J segment lost 5 bases and the V segment lost 3 bases, leaving 7 bases of the junction unmatched. CDR1 is SGHRS, CDR2 YFSETQ, per germline. CDR3 sequence reads: CASSSQGATNNEQFF. CDR3 nucleotides: TGCGCCAGCAGCTCCCAGGGGGCGACGAACAATGAGCAGTTCTTC.

V gene TRBV28 combines with J gene TRBJ2-7, with D perhaps matching TRBD2 (7 bases). The CDR3 has 16 amino acids. The V end lost 4 bases, the J end lost 3 bases, and 19 bases lay between the germline ends. Germline V gene sequence: CDR1 MDHEN, CDR2 SYDVKM. DNA of the CDR3: TGTGCCAGCAGTTACCGAGGGGGGGCGGGTATCTACGAGCAGTACTTC. As protein: CASSYRGGAGIYEQYF. Variable domain in full (rest from reference TRBV28 and TRBJ2-7): DVKVTQSSRYLVKRTGEKVFLECVQDMDHENMFWYRQDPGLGLRLIYFSYDVKMKEKGDIPEGYSVSREKKERFSLILESASTNQTSMYLCASSYRGGAGIYEQYFGPGTRLTVT.